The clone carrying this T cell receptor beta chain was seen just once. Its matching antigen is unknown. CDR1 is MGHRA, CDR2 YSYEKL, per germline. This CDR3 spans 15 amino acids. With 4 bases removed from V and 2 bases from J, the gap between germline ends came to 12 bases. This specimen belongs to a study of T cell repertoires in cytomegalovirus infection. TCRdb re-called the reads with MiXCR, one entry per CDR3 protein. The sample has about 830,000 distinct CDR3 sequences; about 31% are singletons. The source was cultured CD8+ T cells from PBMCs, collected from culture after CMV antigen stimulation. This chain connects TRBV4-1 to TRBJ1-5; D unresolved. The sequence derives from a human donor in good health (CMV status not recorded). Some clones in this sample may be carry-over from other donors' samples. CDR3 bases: TGCGCCAGCAGCCGGGGAGACGGGGGCAATCAGCCCCAGCATTTT. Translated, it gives CASSRGDGGNQPQHF.